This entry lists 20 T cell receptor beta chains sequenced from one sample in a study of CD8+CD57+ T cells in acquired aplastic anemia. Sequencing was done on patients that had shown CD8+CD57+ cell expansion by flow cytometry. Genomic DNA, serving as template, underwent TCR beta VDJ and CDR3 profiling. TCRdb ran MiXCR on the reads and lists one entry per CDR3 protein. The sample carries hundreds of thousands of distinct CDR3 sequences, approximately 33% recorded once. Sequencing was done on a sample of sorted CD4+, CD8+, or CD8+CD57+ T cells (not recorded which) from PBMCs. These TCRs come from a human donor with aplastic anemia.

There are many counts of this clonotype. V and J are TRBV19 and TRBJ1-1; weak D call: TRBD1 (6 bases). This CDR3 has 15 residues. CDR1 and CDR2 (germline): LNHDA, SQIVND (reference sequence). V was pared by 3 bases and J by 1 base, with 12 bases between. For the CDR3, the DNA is TGTGCCAGTAGTATTCGAGGACAGACGAACACTGAAGCTTTCTTT. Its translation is CASSIRGQTNTEAFF.

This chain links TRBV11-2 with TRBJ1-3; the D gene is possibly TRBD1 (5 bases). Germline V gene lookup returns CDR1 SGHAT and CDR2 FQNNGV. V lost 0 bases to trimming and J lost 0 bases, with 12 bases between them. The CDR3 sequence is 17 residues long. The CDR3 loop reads CASSLDGAGSSGNTIYF. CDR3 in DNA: TGTGCCAGCAGCTTAGATGGGGCAGGATCCTCTGGAAACACCATATATTTT.

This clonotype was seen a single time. The CDR3 DNA reads TGTGCCATCAGGGGGCGGATGGAGACAGATACGCAGTATTTT. It is translated as CAIRGRMETDTQYF. J is TRBJ2-3 and V is TRBV10-3, with a possible D match to TRBD1 (5 bases). The V gene lost 6 bases and the J gene lost 3 bases, with 13 bases spanning the gap. The CDR3 covers 14 residues. In germline, CDR1 is ENHRY, CDR2 SYGVKD.

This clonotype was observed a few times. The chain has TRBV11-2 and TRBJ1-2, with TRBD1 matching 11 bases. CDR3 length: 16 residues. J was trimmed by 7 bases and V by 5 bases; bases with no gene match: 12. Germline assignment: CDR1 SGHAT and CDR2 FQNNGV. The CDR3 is CASSRDRGAIYIGYTF. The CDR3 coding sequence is TGTGCCAGCAGCCGGGACAGGGGGGCTATCTATATTGGCTACACCTTC.

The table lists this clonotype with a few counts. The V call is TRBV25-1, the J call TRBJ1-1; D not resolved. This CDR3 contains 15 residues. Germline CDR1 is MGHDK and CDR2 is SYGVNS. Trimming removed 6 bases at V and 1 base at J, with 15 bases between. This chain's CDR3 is CASRYPTLENTEAFF. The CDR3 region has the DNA TGTGCCAGCAGGTATCCGACCCTGGAGAACACTGAAGCTTTCTTT.

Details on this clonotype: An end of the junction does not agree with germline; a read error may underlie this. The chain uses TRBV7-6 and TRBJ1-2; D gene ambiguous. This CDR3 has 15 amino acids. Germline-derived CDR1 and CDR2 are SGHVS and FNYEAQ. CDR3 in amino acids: CARSSRLDPVYGYTF. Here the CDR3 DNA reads TGTGCCCGCAGCAGTAGGCTGGACCCGGTCTATGGCTACACCTTC. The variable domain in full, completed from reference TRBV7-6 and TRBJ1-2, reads GAGVSQSPRYKVTKRGQDVALRCDPISGHVSLYWYRQALGQGPEFLTYFNYEAQQDKSGLPNDRFSAERPEGSISTLTIQRTEQRDSAMYRCARSSRLDPVYGYTFGSGTRLTVV.

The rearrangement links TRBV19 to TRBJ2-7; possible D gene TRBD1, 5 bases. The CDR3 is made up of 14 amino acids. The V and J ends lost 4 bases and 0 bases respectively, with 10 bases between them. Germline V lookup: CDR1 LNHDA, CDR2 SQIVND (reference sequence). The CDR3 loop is CASSNQGFSYEQYF. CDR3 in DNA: TGTGCCAGTAGTAACCAGGGATTCTCCTACGAGCAGTACTTC.

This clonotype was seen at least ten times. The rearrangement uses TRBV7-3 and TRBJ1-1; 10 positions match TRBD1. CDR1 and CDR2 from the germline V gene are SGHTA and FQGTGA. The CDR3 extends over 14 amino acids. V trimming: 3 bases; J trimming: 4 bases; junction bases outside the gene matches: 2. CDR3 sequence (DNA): TGTGCCAGCAGCTTGGACAGGGGGATCACTGAAGCTTTCTTT. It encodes CASSLDRGITEAFF.

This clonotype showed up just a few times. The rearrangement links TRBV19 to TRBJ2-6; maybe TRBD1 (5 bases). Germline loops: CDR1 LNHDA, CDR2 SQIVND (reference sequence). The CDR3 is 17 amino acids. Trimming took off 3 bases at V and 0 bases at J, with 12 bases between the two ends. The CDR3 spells CASSISGIHSGANVLTF. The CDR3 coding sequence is TGTGCCAGTAGTATTTCAGGGATTCACTCTGGGGCCAACGTCCTGACTTTC.

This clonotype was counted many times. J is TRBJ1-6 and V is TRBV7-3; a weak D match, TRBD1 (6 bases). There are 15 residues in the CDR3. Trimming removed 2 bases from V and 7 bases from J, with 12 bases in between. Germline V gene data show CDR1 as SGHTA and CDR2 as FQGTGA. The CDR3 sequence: CASSLEGGLNSPLHF. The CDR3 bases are TGTGCCAGCAGCTTAGAGGGGGGGCTAAATTCACCCCTCCACTTT.

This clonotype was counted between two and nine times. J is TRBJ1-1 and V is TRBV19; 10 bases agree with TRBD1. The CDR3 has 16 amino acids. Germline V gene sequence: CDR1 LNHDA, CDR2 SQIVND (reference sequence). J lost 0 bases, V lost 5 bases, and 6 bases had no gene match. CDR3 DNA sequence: TGTGCCAGTAGTTTTCGGACAGGGGGAATGAACACTGAAGCTTTCTTT. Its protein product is CASSFRTGGMNTEAFF.

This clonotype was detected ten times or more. The CDR3 is CASSTYGDYGYTF. For the CDR3, the DNA is TGTGCCAGTAGTACATACGGGGACTATGGCTACACCTTC. The chain carries TRBV19 and TRBJ1-2, with D unclear. This CDR3 has 13 amino acids. V was cut by 4 bases and J by 3 bases, with 9 bases left in between. Germline V CDR1 and CDR2: LNHDA, SQIVND (reference sequence). Full variable domain (missing parts from reference TRBV19 and TRBJ1-2): DGGITQSPKYLFRKEGQNVTLSCEQNLNHDAMYWYRQDPGQGLRLIYYSQIVNDFQKGDIAEGYSVSREKKESFPLTVTSAQKNPTAFYLCASSTYGDYGYTFGSGTRLTVV.

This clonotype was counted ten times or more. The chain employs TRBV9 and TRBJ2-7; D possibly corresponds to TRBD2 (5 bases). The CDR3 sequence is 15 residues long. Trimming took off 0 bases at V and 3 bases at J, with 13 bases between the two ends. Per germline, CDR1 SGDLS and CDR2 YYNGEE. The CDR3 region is CASSVESGSGYEQYF. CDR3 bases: TGTGCCAGCAGCGTAGAATCGGGATCCGGCTACGAGCAGTACTTC. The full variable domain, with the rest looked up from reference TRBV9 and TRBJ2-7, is DSGVTQTPKHLITATGQRVTLRCSPRSGDLSVYWYQQSLDQGLQFLIQYYNGEERAKGNILERFSAQQFPDLHSELNLSSLELGDSALYFCASSVESGSGYEQYFGPGTRLTVT.

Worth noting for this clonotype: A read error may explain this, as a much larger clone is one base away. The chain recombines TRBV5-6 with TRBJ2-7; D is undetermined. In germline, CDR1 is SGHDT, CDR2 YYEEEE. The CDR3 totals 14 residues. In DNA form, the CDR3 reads TGTGCCAGCAGCTTTTCTCGCGGTTCCTACGAGCGGTACTTC. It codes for CASSFSRGSYERYF. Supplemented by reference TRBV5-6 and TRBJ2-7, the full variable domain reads DAGVTQSPTHLIKTRGQQVTLRCSPKSGHDTVSWYQQALGQGPQFIFQYYEEEERQRGNFPDRFSGHQFPNYSSELNVNALLLGDSALYLCASSFSRGSYERYFGPGTRLTVT.

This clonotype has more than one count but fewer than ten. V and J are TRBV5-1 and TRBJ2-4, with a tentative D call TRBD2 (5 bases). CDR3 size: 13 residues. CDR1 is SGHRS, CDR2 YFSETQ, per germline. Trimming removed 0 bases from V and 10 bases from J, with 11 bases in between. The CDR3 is CASSLDAGWIQYF. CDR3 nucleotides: TGCGCCAGCAGCTTGGACGCGGGTTGGATTCAGTACTTC.

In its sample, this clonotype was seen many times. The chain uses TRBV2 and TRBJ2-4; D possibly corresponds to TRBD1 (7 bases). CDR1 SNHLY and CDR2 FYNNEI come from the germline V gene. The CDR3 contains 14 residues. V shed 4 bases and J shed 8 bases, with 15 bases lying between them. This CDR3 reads CASSVTRGEDIQYF. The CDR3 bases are TGTGCCAGCAGTGTTACCAGGGGGGAGGACATTCAGTACTTC.

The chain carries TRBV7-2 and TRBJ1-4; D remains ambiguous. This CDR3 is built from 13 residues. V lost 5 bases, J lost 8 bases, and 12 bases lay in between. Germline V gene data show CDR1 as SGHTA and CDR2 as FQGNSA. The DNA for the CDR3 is TGTGCCAGCAGCCCGTCCCTTGGGGAAAAACTGTTTTTT. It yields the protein CASSPSLGEKLFF.

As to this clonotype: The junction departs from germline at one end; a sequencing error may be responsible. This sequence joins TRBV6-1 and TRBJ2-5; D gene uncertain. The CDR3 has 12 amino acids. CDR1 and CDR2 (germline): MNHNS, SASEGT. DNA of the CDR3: TGTGCCAGCAGTTATGGACCGACCTTAGGGAACTTC. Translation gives CASSYGPTLGNF.

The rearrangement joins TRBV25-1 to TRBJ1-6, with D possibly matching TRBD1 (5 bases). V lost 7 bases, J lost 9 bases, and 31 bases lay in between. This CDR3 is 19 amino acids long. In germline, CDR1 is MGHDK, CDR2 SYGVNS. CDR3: CASTLAAGGDRRLRSPLHF. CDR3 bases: TGTGCCAGCACCCTCGCTGCGGGGGGGGATAGGAGACTGCGTTCACCCCTCCACTTT. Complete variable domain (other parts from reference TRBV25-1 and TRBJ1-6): EADIYQTPRYLVIGTGKKITLECSQTMGHDKMYWYQQDPGMELHLIHYSYGVNSTEKGDLSSESTVSRIRTEHFPLTLESARPSHTSQYLCASTLAAGGDRRLRSPLHFGNGTRLTVT.

The CDR3 spells CASETQGDTQYF. DNA for the CDR3: TGTGCCAGCGAAACCCAGGGGGATACGCAGTATTTT. The rearrangement uses TRBV7-3 and TRBJ2-3, with D possibly being TRBD1 (6 bases). Germline loops: CDR1 SGHTA, CDR2 FQGTGA. V was pared by 8 bases and J by 6 bases, with 12 bases between. This CDR3 spans 12 amino acids.